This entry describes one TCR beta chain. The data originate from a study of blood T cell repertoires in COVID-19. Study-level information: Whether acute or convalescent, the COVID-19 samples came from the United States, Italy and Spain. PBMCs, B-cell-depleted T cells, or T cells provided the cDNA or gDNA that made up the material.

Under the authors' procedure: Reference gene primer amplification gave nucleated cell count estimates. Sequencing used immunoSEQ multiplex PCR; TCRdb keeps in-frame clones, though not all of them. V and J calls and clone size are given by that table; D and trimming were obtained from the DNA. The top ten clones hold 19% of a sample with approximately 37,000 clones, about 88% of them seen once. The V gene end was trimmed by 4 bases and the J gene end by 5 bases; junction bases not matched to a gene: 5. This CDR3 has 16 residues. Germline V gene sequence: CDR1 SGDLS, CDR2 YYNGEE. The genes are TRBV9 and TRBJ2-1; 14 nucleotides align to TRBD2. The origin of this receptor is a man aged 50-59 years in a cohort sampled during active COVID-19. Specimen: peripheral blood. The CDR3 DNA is TGTGCCAGCAGCCATCGGACTAGCGGGGGGAACAATGAGCAGTTCTTC. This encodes CASSHRTSGGNNEQFF.